One and the same sample provided the 22 T cell receptor beta chains below, sequenced in a study of T cell responses to AZD1222 COVID-19 vaccine. TCRdb keeps only in-frame clones here, not all; method: immunoSEQ multiplex PCR. The sample carries more than 85,000 clones, around nine tenths recorded once. This material consisted of peripheral blood, taken on day 0 of AZD1222 vaccination. The receptors come from an adult in good health.

This chain links TRBV3-1 (or the pseudogene TRBV3-2) with TRBJ2-3; weak D call: TRBD2 (6 bases). This CDR3 comprises 13 residues. The germline V gene has CDR1 LGHDT and CDR2 YNNKEL (reference sequence). Trimming cost V 8 bases and J 1 base, with 10 bases left between them. CDR3 DNA: TGTGCCAGCCGGGCTAGCGGCACAGATACGCAGTATTTT. Residues: CASRASGTDTQYF.

This rearrangement joins TRBV19 to TRBJ1-2; tentatively, D is TRBD1 (5 bases). Trimming shortened V by 9 bases and J by 3 bases, and 17 bases separated the two germline ends. This CDR3 contains 14 residues. CDR1 LNHDA and CDR2 SQIVND come from the germline V gene (reference sequence). In nucleotides, the CDR3 is TGTGCCAGCAGAGCCGGGGCGGGATACTATGGCTACACCTTC. Protein sequence: CASRAGAGYYGYTF.

This clone has a single count. The genes are TRBV4-1 and TRBJ2-7; no firm D call. Germline CDR1 and CDR2: MGHRA and YSYEKL. The CDR3 covers 13 residues. V lost 0 bases and J 2 bases, leaving 5 bases between the germline ends. This chain's CDR3 is CASSQDHTYEQYF. The CDR3 DNA reads as TGCGCCAGCAGCCAAGACCATACCTACGAGCAGTACTTC.

The rearrangement joins TRBV4-3 to TRBJ2-3; D is possibly TRBD2 (5 bases). Trimming took off 0 bases at V and 6 bases at J, with 13 bases between the two ends. The CDR3 covers 15 residues. The germline CDR1 and CDR2 sequences are LGHNA and YSLEER. The CDR3 is CASSQEGRRGDTQYF. The CDR3 DNA follows: TGCGCCAGCAGCCAAGAGGGAAGGAGAGGGGATACGCAGTATTTT.

The chain employs TRBV6-4 and TRBJ1-1; no clear D gene. V was cut by 6 bases and J by 1 base, with 15 bases left in between. This CDR3 region has 15 residues. Germline V CDR1 and CDR2: MRHNA, SNTAGT. The CDR3 DNA reads as TGTGCCAGCAGCCCCCAAGGAACCCCGAACACTGAAGCTTTCTTT. Translated: CASSPQGTPNTEAFF.

V is TRBV30 and J is TRBJ2-7; tentatively, D is TRBD2 (6 bases). This CDR3 is 12 amino acids long. The V end was cut by 4 bases, the J end by 6 bases, with 13 bases between. The germline V gene encodes CDR1 GTSNPN and CDR2 SVGIG (reference sequence). The DNA for the CDR3 is TGTGCCTGGACGGGGGTCCGGGGCGAGCAGTACTTC. It encodes CAWTGVRGEQYF.

The rearrangement joins TRBV9 to TRBJ1-5; D uncertain. CDR3 length equals 15 residues. Trimming removed 3 bases from V and 8 bases from J, with 18 bases in between. Germline CDR1 is SGDLS and CDR2 is YYNGEE. CDR3 sequence (DNA): TGTGCCAGCAGCGCGACCCCCCGGGTTTTGGAGCCCCAGCATTTT. Translating gives CASSATPRVLEPQHF.

V gene TRBV7-9 combines with J gene TRBJ2-3; 10 bases are a match to TRBD1. CDR3 size: 16 residues. With V trimmed by 6 bases and J by 4 bases, 10 bases remained unmatched. CDR1 SEHNR and CDR2 FQNEAQ come from the germline V gene (reference sequence). The CDR3 region has the DNA TGTGCCAGCAGAACCCCCCCGGGACAGGGGCCAGATACGCAGTATTTT. It specifies CASRTPPGQGPDTQYF.

The CDR3 DNA sequence: TGTGCCAGTCATGACCAGGGACAGATCAATCAGCCCCAGCATTTT. This translates into CASHDQGQINQPQHF. V and J are TRBV2 and TRBJ1-5; 7 nucleotides match TRBD1. Trimming removed 9 bases from V and 3 bases from J; junction bases left unmatched: 11. The CDR3 covers 15 residues. CDR1 SNHLY and CDR2 FYNNEI come from the germline V gene. Supplemented by reference TRBV2 and TRBJ1-5, the full variable domain reads EPEVTQTPSHQVTQMGQEVILRCVPISNHLYFYWYRQILGQKVEFLVSFYNNEISEKSEIFDDQFSVERPDGSNFTLKIRSTKLEDSAMYFCASHDQGQINQPQHFGDGTRLSIL.

This clone was detected once. The rearrangement uses TRBV4-3 and TRBJ1-1; 9 nucleotides line up with TRBD1. This CDR3 is built from 16 residues. In germline, CDR1 is LGHNA, CDR2 YSLEER. The V gene end was trimmed by 2 bases and the J gene end by 4 bases; junction bases not matched to a gene: 8. CDR3 residues: CASSQLLQGASTEAFF. In nucleotides, the CDR3 is TGCGCCAGCAGCCAACTATTACAGGGGGCTTCCACTGAAGCTTTCTTT.

V usage is TRBV7-2 and J usage is TRBJ2-5, with a tentative D call TRBD1 (5 bases). CDR1 and CDR2 from the germline V gene are SGHTA and FQGNSA. This CDR3 region has 13 residues. With 2 bases removed from V and 1 base from J, the gap between germline ends came to 5 bases. This CDR3 is CASSLQGQETQYF. The CDR3 nucleotides read TGTGCCAGCAGCTTACAGGGCCAAGAGACCCAGTACTTC.

The gene calls are TRBV7-2 and TRBJ1-2; D perhaps matches TRBD1 (6 bases). The CDR3 length is 13 residues. The V and J ends lost 5 bases and 8 bases respectively, with 15 bases between them. Germline V gives CDR1 SGHTA, CDR2 FQGNSA. The CDR3 region has the DNA TGTGCCAGCAGCCCCCGGTCCGGGGGCGGCTACACCTTC. It codes for CASSPRSGGGYTF.

The chain joins TRBV19 to TRBJ1-5, with a tentative D call TRBD1 (5 bases). Trimming removed 4 bases from V and 4 bases from J, with 14 bases in between. Germline V CDR1 and CDR2: LNHDA, SQIVND (reference sequence). This CDR3 has 15 residues. The DNA for the CDR3 is TGTGCCAGTAGTACCGGGGGGGGAGAGAATCAGCCCCAGCATTTT. This codes for CASSTGGGENQPQHF.

The chain combines TRBV30 with TRBJ2-5, with TRBD2 as a possible D gene (5 bases). CDR1 and CDR2 from the germline V gene are GTSNPN and SVGIG (reference sequence). The CDR3 has 12 amino acids. Trimming stripped 3 bases from V and 5 bases from J, with 10 bases between. CDR3 sequence reads: CAWSPSRETQYF. In DNA form, the CDR3 reads TGTGCCTGGAGCCCTAGCCGGGAGACCCAGTACTTC.

The chain uses TRBV6-2 or TRBV6-3 and TRBJ2-5; no clear D gene. Germline V lookup: CDR1 MNHEY, CDR2 SVGEGT. This CDR3 region has 12 residues. V was trimmed by 2 bases and J by 3 bases, leaving 4 bases between them. CDR3 sequence reads: CASSYPEETQYF. The DNA of the CDR3 is TGTGCCAGCAGTTACCCAGAAGAGACCCAGTACTTC.

In this sample, this clone turned up a few times. Here the CDR3 reads CATSRGQGDTDTQYF. Here the CDR3 DNA reads TGTGCCACCAGCAGGGGTCAGGGAGACACAGATACGCAGTATTTT. This sequence joins TRBV15 and TRBJ2-3; D is possibly TRBD1 or TRBD2 (5 bases each). With 3 bases removed from V and 2 bases from J, the gap between germline ends came to 12 bases. CDR1 and CDR2 (germline): LNHNV, YYDKDF (reference sequence). The CDR3 spans 15 residues.

J is TRBJ1-2 and V is TRBV28; D gene ambiguous. The germline V gene encodes CDR1 MDHEN and CDR2 SYDVKM. The CDR3 contains 13 residues. The V and J ends lost 2 bases and 2 bases respectively, with 6 bases between them. The CDR3 is CASSLVGNYGYTF. The CDR3 DNA is TGTGCCAGCAGTTTAGTAGGGAACTATGGCTACACCTTC.

The chain links TRBV10-1 to TRBJ2-1; 8 nucleotides line up with TRBD2. V was pared by 1 base and J by 4 bases, with 9 bases of the junction left unmatched. The CDR3 has 17 residues. CDR1 is WNHNN and CDR2 is SYGVQD in the germline V gene (reference sequence). The CDR3: CASSEYPPSGLYNEQFF. The CDR3 nucleotides read TGCGCCAGCAGTGAGTACCCACCTAGCGGGTTATACAATGAGCAGTTCTTC.

This clone was recorded only once. This chain connects TRBV4-1 to TRBJ1-2; D remains ambiguous. V dropped 1 base and J dropped 4 bases, with 7 bases sitting between them. Germline V CDR1 and CDR2: MGHRA, YSYEKL. The CDR3 is 13 residues long. The CDR3 is CASSQVSFYGYTF. The CDR3 nucleotides are TGCGCCAGCAGCCAAGTCAGTTTCTATGGCTACACCTTC.

The chain links TRBV12-3 or TRBV12-4 to TRBJ1-6; D unresolved. The CDR3 totals 11 residues. The V end lost 2 bases, the J end lost 7 bases, and 0 bases lay between the germline ends. The chain's CDR3 is CASSLNSPLHF. The CDR3 DNA follows: TGTGCCAGCAGTTTAAATTCACCCCTCCACTTT.

This chain uses TRBV5-1 with TRBJ2-5; D possibly corresponds to TRBD2 (6 bases). CDR1 SGHRS and CDR2 YFSETQ come from the germline V gene. Trimming cost V 0 bases and J 1 base, with 13 bases left between them. This CDR3 is built from 16 residues. CDR3 in amino acids: CASSLGLGDSQETQYF. In nucleotides, the CDR3 is TGCGCCAGCAGCTTGGGCCTAGGGGACTCCCAAGAGACCCAGTACTTC.

V usage is TRBV28 and J usage is TRBJ2-7; maybe TRBD2 (5 bases). This CDR3 spans 11 amino acids. Germline values: CDR1 MDHEN, CDR2 SYDVKM. V was shortened by 6 bases and J by 3 bases, with 6 bases between the two germline ends. The CDR3, as DNA: TGTGCCAGCAGGGGAGACTACGAGCAGTACTTC. Translated, it gives CASRGDYEQYF.